This T cell receptor (beta chain) was recovered during a study of T and B cells in COVID-19 patients. BIOMED2 TRB-A/B primer pools were used in multiplex TRB PCR. TCRdb passed the multiplex PCR reads through MiXCR, listing each CDR3 protein once. In the table there are some 1,300 distinct CDR3 sequences, about 29% of which are singletons. This clonotype is large within its sample. Blood genomic DNA input for TRB amplification was about 240-550 ng. The receptor was derived from a human donor with active COVID-19. The source material was blood.

Here the CDR3 reads CASSLEGDPGRAYGYTF. CDR3 nucleotides: TGTGCCAGCAGCTTAGAAGGGGACCCGGGCAGGGCCTATGGCTACACCTTC. This chain joins TRBV13 and TRBJ1-2; a possible D gene is TRBD1 (5 bases). This CDR3 comprises 17 residues. The V end was cut by 1 base, the J end by 4 bases, with 19 bases between. The germline V gene has CDR1 PRHDT and CDR2 FYEKMQ (reference sequence).